One and the same sample provided the 20 T cell receptor beta chains below, sequenced in a study of OX40 agonist ivuxolimab in advanced cancers. TCRdb's copy holds only in-frame clones and misses some; the assay was immunoSEQ multiplex PCR. The data contain 73,000 or so clones, roughly 90% of them singletons. This sample comprised CD4+ or CD8+ T cells sorted from blood, obtained in a trial of the OX40 agonist ivuxolimab. The receptors were sampled from an adult with an advanced solid tumor such as melanoma, head and neck, liver or kidney cancer.

This clone was seen once. The rearrangement joins TRBV5-1 to TRBJ1-1; D not certain. The CDR3 runs 14 residues. Germline V gene sequence: CDR1 SGHRS, CDR2 YFSETQ. Deletions cut 1 base from V and 7 bases from J, with 14 bases between. CDR3 sequence (DNA): TGCGCCAGCAGCTTGTATTCAGGAAGAATTGAAGCTTTCTTT. Translated: CASSLYSGRIEAFF. Using reference TRBV5-1 and TRBJ1-1 for the parts outside the CDR3, the full variable domain is KAGVTQTPRYLIKTRGQQVTLSCSPISGHRSVSWYQQTPGQGLQFLFEYFSETQRNKGNFPGRFSGRQFSNSRSEMNVSTLELGDSALYLCASSLYSGRIEAFFGQGTRLTVV.

This clone has more than one count but fewer than ten. The chain couples TRBV2 to TRBJ1-1; 10 bases align to TRBD1. The V gene end was trimmed by 6 bases and the J gene end by 2 bases; junction bases not matched to a gene: 3. Germline V gene data show CDR1 as SNHLY and CDR2 as FYNNEI. The CDR3 totals 14 residues. CDR3 sequence: CASRGQGINTEAFF. DNA for the CDR3: TGTGCCAGCAGGGGACAGGGGATAAACACTGAAGCTTTCTTT.

The V call is TRBV2, the J call TRBJ1-5, with 8 bases that match TRBD1. With V trimmed by 6 bases and J by 2 bases, 12 bases remained unmatched. Per germline, CDR1 SNHLY and CDR2 FYNNEI. The length of the CDR3 is 17 residues. The CDR3 region has the DNA TGTGCCAGCAGCCATTACCTAGGACAGGGCCGCAATCAGCCCCAGCATTTT. It codes for CASSHYLGQGRNQPQHF.

The DNA for the CDR3 is TGTGCCTGGAGTGCCCCTGGCCGGGGACACCACACAGATACGCAGTATTTT. Amino acid sequence: CAWSAPGRGHHTDTQYF. This chain uses TRBV30 with TRBJ2-3; the D gene is possibly TRBD1 (6 bases). Germline assignment: CDR1 GTSNPN and CDR2 SVGIG (reference sequence). The CDR3 sequence is 17 residues long. Trimming removed 1 base from V and 2 bases from J, with 19 bases in between.

The genes are TRBV5-1 and TRBJ2-7, with 9 nucleotides matching TRBD2. The V segment lost 0 bases and the J segment 10 bases; nucleotides outside the gene matches: 8. The CDR3 is 14 residues long. Germline CDR1 and CDR2: SGHRS and YFSETQ. Here the CDR3 DNA reads TGCGCCAGCAGCTTGGGTGATAGCGGGAGTCTCCAGTACTTC. It translates to CASSLGDSGSLQYF.

Comment on this clone: The sample has other DNA sequences that encode this CDR3 too. V gene TRBV9 combines with J gene TRBJ2-5; TRBD1 is a possible D gene (6 bases). The CDR3 runs to 14 residues. Per the germline V gene, CDR1 is SGDLS and CDR2 is YYNGEE. Trimming stripped 0 bases from V and 4 bases from J, with 10 bases between. The CDR3 loop is CASSVGGQRETQYF. DNA for the CDR3: TGTGCCAGCAGCGTAGGGGGGCAGCGAGAGACCCAGTACTTC.

The rearrangement joins TRBV25-1 to TRBJ2-1, with D possibly matching TRBD1 (6 bases). Germline V gene sequence: CDR1 MGHDK, CDR2 SYGVNS. The CDR3 has 15 amino acids. The V end lost 1 base, the J end lost 7 bases, and 14 bases lay between the germline ends. The CDR3 reads CASSEFRGDGNEQFF. The CDR3 nucleotides read TGTGCCAGCAGTGAATTCAGGGGCGATGGGAATGAGCAGTTCTTC.

The chain uses TRBV10-2 and TRBJ1-1; a possible D gene is TRBD1 (5 bases). CDR1 is WSHSY and CDR2 is SAAADI in the germline V gene. This CDR3 contains 14 residues. The V and J ends lost 0 bases and 2 bases respectively, with 7 bases between them. CDR3 nucleotide sequence: TGCGCCAGCAGTGAGTCCCGGGGCAACACTGAAGCTTTCTTT. This sequence encodes CASSESRGNTEAFF.

The chain links TRBV5-1 to TRBJ2-5; the D gene is possibly TRBD2 (6 bases). The V end was cut by 7 bases, the J end by 4 bases, with 14 bases between. CDR3 size: 13 residues. The germline V gene has CDR1 SGHRS and CDR2 YFSETQ. The CDR3 nucleotides are TGCGCCAGCCGTAGGTCAGCGGGAGAGACCCAGTACTTC. It yields the protein CASRRSAGETQYF.

As DNA, the CDR3 is TGTGCCATCAGGACAGGGGGGCAAGAGACCCAGTACTTC. This sequence encodes CAIRTGGQETQYF. The chain joins TRBV10-3 to TRBJ2-5; TRBD1 aligns across 9 bases. CDR3 length: 13 residues. CDR1 ENHRY and CDR2 SYGVKD come from the germline V gene. After removal of 6 bases from V and 2 bases from J, the junction contained 1 base not matched to a gene.

This clone has a single count. The gene calls are TRBV5-1 and TRBJ1-6; D remains unclear. Germline V gene data show CDR1 as SGHRS and CDR2 as YFSETQ. Trimming removed 0 bases from V and 7 bases from J, with 11 bases in between. The CDR3 runs 15 residues. The CDR3 coding sequence is TGCGCCAGCAGCTTGGCCTCGTCAGTCAATTCACCCCTCCACTTT. Encoded protein: CASSLASSVNSPLHF.

The CDR3 loop is CASSLKDSGFYEQYF. DNA for the CDR3: TGTGCCAGCAGCTTAAAGGACAGTGGTTTCTACGAGCAGTACTTC. This chain connects TRBV11-2 to TRBJ2-7; the D gene is possibly TRBD1 (6 bases). This CDR3 comprises 15 residues. The V gene's germline CDR1 is SGHAT and CDR2 FQNNGV. V was pared by 2 bases and J by 3 bases, with 14 bases between.

This clone was observed once. V usage is TRBV5-6 and J usage is TRBJ2-7; D unclear. The germline CDR1 and CDR2 sequences are SGHDT and YYEEEE. V was shortened by 0 bases and J by 1 base, with 11 bases between the two germline ends. This CDR3 comprises 15 residues. The CDR3 here is CASSLATRHSYEQYF. Written as DNA, the CDR3 is TGTGCCAGCAGCTTGGCCACCAGACATTCCTACGAGCAGTACTTC.

The rearrangement links TRBV7-2 to TRBJ2-1; 8 bases are a match to TRBD2. Unmatched junction bases numbered 15, after V lost 10 bases and J lost 7 bases. The CDR3 has 15 amino acids. Germline V CDR1 and CDR2: SGHTA, FQGNSA. CDR3 region: CAIDPRGSGRNEQFF. CDR3 DNA: TGTGCCATCGATCCGAGGGGGAGCGGGAGAAATGAGCAGTTCTTC.

A note on this clone: Compared with germline, one end of the junction differs, possibly owing to a read error. The J gene is TRBJ2-2, the V gene TRBV10-1; a possible D gene is TRBD2 (5 bases). The CDR3 extends over 13 amino acids. Germline CDR1 is WNHNN and CDR2 is SYGVQD (reference sequence). The CDR3 spells CASSVGNAGELFF. Here the CDR3 DNA reads TGCGCCAGCAGTGTCGGGAACGCCGGGGAGCTGTTTTTT.

The chain couples TRBV28 to TRBJ2-3; TRBD2 agrees at 11 bases. J gave up 4 bases and V 3 bases, and 18 bases lay outside the gene matches. The germline CDR1 and CDR2 sequences are MDHEN and SYDVKM. There are 20 residues in the CDR3. In DNA form, the CDR3 reads TGTGCCAGCAGTTTCCTGACTAGCGGGGCGATTCCCCTTCAGCCAGATACGCAGTATTTT. Amino acid sequence: CASSFLTSGAIPLQPDTQYF.

The chain carries TRBV25-1 and TRBJ2-7, with TRBD1 matching over 8 bases. The germline gives CDR1 MGHDK, CDR2 SYGVNS. Trimming at V came to 4 bases and at J to 1 base, leaving 9 bases not matched to a gene. The CDR3 is 16 amino acids. CDR3 protein: CASSALQGARSYEQYF. The CDR3 bases are TGTGCCAGCAGTGCTCTGCAGGGGGCCAGGTCCTACGAGCAGTACTTC.

The rearrangement links TRBV6-5 to TRBJ1-1, with no clear D. This CDR3 spans 12 amino acids. Germline-derived CDR1 and CDR2 are MNHEY and SVGAGI. V was trimmed by 5 bases and J by 11 bases, leaving 15 bases between them. As DNA, the CDR3 is TGTGCCAGCAGTGGGTTAAGGGAGAGGGCTTTCTTT. Translating gives CASSGLRERAFF.

This chain links TRBV4-2 with TRBJ1-2; TRBD1 matches 8 bases. J lost 4 bases, V lost 0 bases, and 10 bases had no gene match. This CDR3 region has 17 residues. The germline V gene has CDR1 LGHNA and CDR2 YNFKEQ. The CDR3 here is CASSQDGRQGAFYGYTF. The CDR3 region has the DNA TGTGCCAGCAGCCAAGATGGAAGGCAGGGGGCTTTCTATGGCTACACCTTC.

The chain joins TRBV6-5 to TRBJ1-5; 9 bases are shared with TRBD1. This CDR3 comprises 15 residues. V trimming: 0 bases; J trimming: 8 bases; junction bases outside the gene matches: 5. The V gene's germline CDR1 is MNHEY and CDR2 SVGAGI. The CDR3 region has the DNA TGTGCCAGCAGTTACTCAACGGACAGGGGTGAGCCCCAGCATTTT. Translated, it gives CASSYSTDRGEPQHF.